These 24 T cell receptor beta chains came from one sample sequenced in a study of T cell responses to AZD1222 COVID-19 vaccine (dated by TCRdb to the early 2020s). Library preparation used the immunoSEQ multiplex PCR assay. Here the immuneACCESS table is served through TCRdb, limited to in-frame sequences with V and J called. Missing clones are a known gap in these copies; in checked studies unresolved V genes cover under half, and the rest lacks a known reason. This sample gives 140,000 or so clones in total; more than 85% of them show up just once. Of the sample, about 4.1% is held by the ten largest clones. What this sample's time point label stands for: about 28 days (+/-7) after the second vaccine dose. The material sequenced was peripheral blood, taken 28 days after the second AZD1222 dose. The receptors derive from an adult who received the AZD1222 COVID-19 vaccine.

The chain couples TRBV9 to TRBJ1-3; 7 bases are shared with TRBD1. V shed 2 bases, J shed 0 bases, and the junction held 2 bases outside the gene matches. CDR3 length equals 15 residues. CDR1 and CDR2 (germline): SGDLS, YYNGEE. The CDR3 DNA follows: TGTGCCAGCAGCGTCCGGGACAGCTCTGGAAACACCATATATTTT. Translated, it gives CASSVRDSSGNTIYF.

This clone was detected only a few times. CDR3 in DNA: TGCGCCAGCAGCTTGGGGGGGGCACAAGAGACCCAGTACTTC. It yields the protein CASSLGGAQETQYF. V gene TRBV5-1 combines with J gene TRBJ2-5; D could derive from TRBD1 or TRBD2 (6 bases each). Trimming cost V 0 bases and J 2 bases, with 8 bases left between them. This CDR3 is built from 14 residues. Germline lookup yields CDR1 SGHRS and CDR2 YFSETQ. Using reference TRBV5-1 and TRBJ2-5 for the parts outside the CDR3, the full variable domain is KAGVTQTPRYLIKTRGQQVTLSCSPISGHRSVSWYQQTPGQGLQFLFEYFSETQRNKGNFPGRFSGRQFSNSRSEMNVSTLELGDSALYLCASSLGGAQETQYFGPGTRLLVL.

CDR3 in amino acids: CASSYSSGGSYEQYF. CDR3 coding DNA: TGTGCCAGCAGTTACTCCTCGGGGGGTAGCTACGAGCAGTACTTC. The chain joins TRBV6-5 to TRBJ2-7; the match to TRBD2 covers 7 bases. V lost 0 bases and J lost 3; bases outside the gene matches: 5. This CDR3 comprises 15 residues. The germline CDR1 and CDR2 sequences are MNHEY and SVGAGI.

This clone was counted between two and nine times. The chain employs TRBV5-8 and TRBJ2-2, with 11 bases aligning to TRBD2. The CDR3 runs 16 residues. Germline V gene sequence: CDR1 SGHTS, CDR2 YDEGEE. With 3 bases clipped from V and 5 bases from J, the junction kept 6 bases outside the gene matches. The chain's CDR3 is CASSSTSGRWTGELFF. The DNA of the CDR3 is TGTGCCAGCAGCTCAACTAGCGGGAGATGGACCGGGGAGCTGTTTTTT. Full variable domain (rest looked up from reference TRBV5-8 and TRBJ2-2): EAGVTQSPTHLIKTRGQQATLRCSPISGHTSVYWYQQALGLGLQFLLWYDEGEERNRGNFPPRFSGRQFPNYSSELNVNALELEDSALYLCASSSTSGRWTGELFFGEGSRLTVL.

The chain employs TRBV5-8 and TRBJ1-5; D is unresolved. Trimming removed 2 bases at V and 8 bases at J, with 11 bases between. Per the germline V gene, CDR1 is SGHTS and CDR2 is YDEGEE. The CDR3 length is 13 residues. This chain's CDR3 is CASSFGHGEPQHF. The CDR3 DNA reads TGTGCCAGCAGCTTTGGGCATGGAGAGCCCCAGCATTTT.

The chain uses TRBV7-6 and TRBJ1-3, with 7 nucleotides matching TRBD1. This CDR3 spans 16 amino acids. J lost 0 bases, V lost 1 base, and 3 bases had no gene match. Germline V gene sequence: CDR1 SGHVS, CDR2 FNYEAQ. CDR3 sequence: CASSLGAGGSGNTIYF. The CDR3 nucleotides read TGTGCCAGCAGCTTAGGTGCAGGGGGCTCTGGAAACACCATATATTTT.

The rearrangement links TRBV14 to TRBJ2-5, with 11 bases fitting TRBD1. Trimming cost V 1 base and J 1 base; bases outside gene matches: 8. The CDR3 covers 18 residues. Per germline, CDR1 SGHDN and CDR2 FVKESK. The DNA for the CDR3 is TGTGCCAGCAGCCAAGCCGGACAGGGGGCTAGGATCCAAGAGACCCAGTACTTC. Protein: CASSQAGQGARIQETQYF.

The V gene is TRBV5-8, the J gene TRBJ2-2; a weak D match, TRBD1 (6 bases). Per germline, CDR1 SGHTS and CDR2 YDEGEE. The CDR3 runs 16 residues. Trimming took 0 bases from V and 8 from J, leaving 17 bases between them. This CDR3 reads CASSLAGTPLMGELFF. The CDR3 DNA follows: TGTGCCAGCAGCTTGGCAGGGACACCCCTAATGGGGGAGCTGTTTTTT.

This clone was detected once. The chain has TRBV19 and TRBJ2-1; D call uncertain. CDR1 is LNHDA, CDR2 SQIVND, per germline (reference sequence). The CDR3 spans 11 residues. V gave up 4 bases and J gave up 13 bases, with 11 bases separating them. Written as DNA, the CDR3 is TGTGCCAGTAGTACCACCCGCCACCAGTTCTTC. It codes for CASSTTRHQFF.

The chain employs TRBV7-2 and TRBJ2-7, with 7 nucleotides matching TRBD2. The CDR3 has 15 residues. The germline gives CDR1 SGHTA, CDR2 FQGNSA. J gave up 6 bases and V 4 bases, and 12 bases lay outside the gene matches. The CDR3 reads CASSSIAGLTGEQYF. The CDR3 region has the DNA TGTGCCAGCAGCTCCATAGCGGGCCTAACCGGCGAGCAGTACTTC.

This rearrangement joins TRBV7-2 to TRBJ2-7; D is uncertain. Trimming removed 9 bases from V and 6 bases from J, with 21 bases in between. CDR1 is SGHTA, CDR2 FQGNSA, per germline. This CDR3 contains 14 residues. The CDR3 nucleotides are TGTGCCAGAAGCGCTGGAACCTTCTCTGCCGAGCAGTACTTC. Amino acid sequence: CARSAGTFSAEQYF.

The J gene is TRBJ2-7, the V gene TRBV27; D is possibly TRBD2 (5 bases). Trimming took off 5 bases at V and 6 bases at J, with 8 bases between the two ends. The CDR3 sequence is 11 residues long. Germline values: CDR1 MNHEY, CDR2 SMNVEV (reference sequence). CDR3 in DNA: TGTGCCAGCAGTCTCCGGGGCGAGCAGTACTTC. Protein: CASSLRGEQYF.

V is TRBV4-1 and J is TRBJ2-1, with 11 bases fitting TRBD2. Looked up from germline, CDR1 is MGHRA and CDR2 is YSYEKL. The V gene end was trimmed by 4 bases and the J gene end by 4 bases; junction bases not matched to a gene: 3. This CDR3 is built from 15 residues. CDR3 region: CASSLTSGGYNEQFF. The CDR3 nucleotides read TGCGCCAGCAGCCTAACTAGCGGGGGATACAATGAGCAGTTCTTC.

The CDR3 here is CASSLNLGGRGAFF. Written as DNA, the CDR3 is TGTGCCAGCAGTTTGAACCTCGGGGGAAGAGGGGCTTTCTTT. This chain connects TRBV28 to TRBJ1-1; possible D gene TRBD1, 5 bases. Deletions cut 3 bases from V and 11 bases from J, with 19 bases between. CDR3 length: 14 residues. Germline loops: CDR1 MDHEN, CDR2 SYDVKM.

V and J are TRBV4-1 and TRBJ1-5; a possible D gene is TRBD1 (5 bases). CDR3 length equals 16 residues. V was trimmed by 0 bases and J by 2 bases, leaving 11 bases between them. CDR1 MGHRA and CDR2 YSYEKL come from the germline V gene. The CDR3 loop is CASSQEGQGGNQPQHF. The DNA of the CDR3 is TGCGCCAGCAGCCAAGAGGGGCAGGGAGGCAATCAGCCCCAGCATTTT.

The chain joins TRBV19 to TRBJ1-3; D is possibly TRBD1 (6 bases). V shed 5 bases and J shed 1 base, with 18 bases lying between them. The CDR3 has 17 amino acids. Germline lookup yields CDR1 LNHDA and CDR2 SQIVND (reference sequence). CDR3 nucleotide sequence: TGTGCCAGTAGTGCCCGGGAAGGACAGATATCTGGAAACACCATATATTTT. It is translated as CASSAREGQISGNTIYF.

The J gene is TRBJ1-1, the V gene TRBV9; TRBD1 matches 7 bases. With 4 bases clipped from V and 5 bases from J, the junction kept 8 bases outside the gene matches. Germline lookup yields CDR1 SGDLS and CDR2 YYNGEE. The CDR3 loop spans 14 amino acids. CDR3 protein: CASSTEPGGTEAFF. The CDR3 nucleotides read TGTGCCAGCAGCACAGAACCAGGGGGAACTGAAGCTTTCTTT. The variable domain in full, with the rest retrieved from reference TRBV9 and TRBJ1-1, is DSGVTQTPKHLITATGQRVTLRCSPRSGDLSVYWYQQSLDQGLQFLIQYYNGEERAKGNILERFSAQQFPDLHSELNLSSLELGDSALYFCASSTEPGGTEAFFGQGTRLTVV.

V gene TRBV18 combines with J gene TRBJ2-3; the D gene is possibly TRBD2 (6 bases). This CDR3 spans 13 amino acids. The germline gives CDR1 KGHSH, CDR2 LQKENI. Trimming shortened V by 6 bases and J by 0 bases, and 7 bases separated the two germline ends. In DNA form, the CDR3 reads TGTGCCAGCTCGAGCGGGAGCACAGATACGCAGTATTTT. Protein sequence: CASSSGSTDTQYF.

This chain joins TRBV18 and TRBJ2-3, with D perhaps being TRBD1 or TRBD2 (7 bases each). CDR1 is KGHSH, CDR2 LQKENI, per germline. The CDR3 totals 15 residues. V was trimmed by 3 bases and J by 5 bases, leaving 15 bases between them. The CDR3 DNA reads as TGTGCCAGCTCACCCTCCAGGGGGAGGGAAGATACGCAGTATTTT. Its translation: CASSPSRGREDTQYF.

The gene calls are TRBV20-1 and TRBJ2-3; D is tentatively TRBD1 or TRBD2 (5 bases each). The V and J ends lost 3 bases and 0 bases respectively, with 7 bases between them. Germline CDR1 reads DFQATT; CDR2 reads SNEGSKA (reference sequence). The length of the CDR3 is 13 residues. The CDR3 region is CSASGDSTDTQYF. For the CDR3, the DNA is TGCAGTGCTAGTGGGGACAGCACAGATACGCAGTATTTT.

The chain combines TRBV6-6 with TRBJ2-7; D unclear. The V gene lost 0 bases and the J gene lost 2 bases, with 8 bases spanning the gap. The CDR3 consists of 14 residues. Germline V CDR1 and CDR2: MNHNY, SVGAGI (reference sequence). The CDR3 reads CASSYSGIAYEQYF. The DNA of the CDR3 is TGTGCCAGCAGTTACTCGGGGATAGCCTACGAGCAGTACTTC.

In its sample, this clone was seen a few times. This chain uses TRBV4-3 with TRBJ1-5; 7 bases fit TRBD1. Trimming at V came to 0 bases and at J to 2 bases, leaving 4 bases not matched to a gene. The CDR3 sequence is 16 residues long. CDR1 is LGHNA and CDR2 is YSLEER in the germline V gene. CDR3 sequence (DNA): TGCGCCAGCAGCCAAGAATTCGGGACAGGCAATCAGCCCCAGCATTTT. Protein sequence: CASSQEFGTGNQPQHF.

This rearrangement joins TRBV5-5 to TRBJ1-6, with D possibly TRBD1 on 6 matching bases. V shed 4 bases and J shed 7 bases, with 15 bases lying between them. The CDR3 has 15 amino acids. CDR1 SGHKS and CDR2 YYEKEE come from the germline V gene (reference sequence). CDR3 in amino acids: CASSSITGPNSPLHF. In DNA, the CDR3 is TGTGCCAGCAGCAGCATAACAGGGCCCAATTCACCCCTCCACTTT.

The chain is built from TRBV4-2 and TRBJ2-2; 11 bases map to TRBD2. Per germline, CDR1 LGHNA and CDR2 YNFKEQ. V lost 2 bases to trimming and J lost 5 bases; unmatched junction nucleotides: 7. This CDR3 region has 17 residues. CDR3 in DNA: TGTGCCAGCAGCCAACAACTAGCGGGAGTCGGAACCGGGGAGCTGTTTTTT. This translates into CASSQQLAGVGTGELFF.